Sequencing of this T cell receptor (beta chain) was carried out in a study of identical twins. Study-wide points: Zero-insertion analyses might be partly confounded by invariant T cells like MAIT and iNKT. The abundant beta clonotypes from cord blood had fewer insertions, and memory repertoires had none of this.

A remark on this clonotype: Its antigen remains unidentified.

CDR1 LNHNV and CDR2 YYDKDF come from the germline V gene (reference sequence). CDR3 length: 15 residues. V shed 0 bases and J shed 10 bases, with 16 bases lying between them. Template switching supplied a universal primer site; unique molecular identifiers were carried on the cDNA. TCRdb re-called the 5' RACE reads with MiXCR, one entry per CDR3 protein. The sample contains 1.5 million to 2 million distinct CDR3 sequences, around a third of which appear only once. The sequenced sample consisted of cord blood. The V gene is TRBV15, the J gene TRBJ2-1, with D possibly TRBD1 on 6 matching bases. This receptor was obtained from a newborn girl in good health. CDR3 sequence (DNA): TGTGCCACCAGCAGAGATCTCGGACAGAACTACGAGCAGTTCTTC. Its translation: CATSRDLGQNYEQFF.